This TCR beta chain emerged from a study of cytomegalovirus exposure and HLA in healthy donors (dated by TCRdb to about 2017). Turning to the overall study: An earlier analysis of approximately 640 of the donors reported 250 to 300 Gb of sequence data and around 110 million unique TCR beta sequences from 150 million to 200 million T cells. An early release that covered fewer than 750 HLA-typed donors contained about 290 gigabases of sequencing data and 85 million to 100 million unique TCR sequences. Of the roughly 390 genotyped donors, roughly 80% were placed in the genetic ancestry cluster associated with self-reported Caucasian donors. The study was designed to test whether signatures of past pathogen exposure could be identified by cataloging public T cell receptors. The T cell repertoires of 666 subjects were profiled by immunosequencing and related to cytomegalovirus serostatus. Along with the approximately 650-subject first cohort, a separate validation cohort of 120 different subjects was used. High-throughput TCR immunosequencing, statistical association of individual TCRs with disease status, and machine learning were combined to predict cytomegalovirus infection status. A later analysis re-examined previously published TCR beta repertoires from about 700 donors and added high-resolution HLA genotyping to investigate patterns of TCR occurrence. The later analysis used no new phenotypic data to find candidate immune exposures, relying instead on TCR beta sequences and their occurrence across donors. An earlier analysis of approximately 580 of the donors used high-throughput TCR beta sequencing to judge whether each TCR beta V gene segment behaved as functional or pseudogenic. Donor age, sex, ethnicity and CMV serostatus were compiled together with the repertoire data. A later genetic analysis used genome-wide SNP genotypes for about 60% of the 666 donors, treating that subset as a discovery cohort. All discovery cohort repertoires had been generated using a single sequencing platform. Class I and class II HLA loci were covered by the typing at four-digit resolution. The number of donors typed differed by locus, with about 629-640 for A, B, C, DRB1 and DQB1, more than 500 for DQA1, nearly 610 for DPA1, and some 440 for DPB1. Because of strong linkage in the cohort, five DR-DQ haplotypes were treated as single units for association and clustering. Across approximately 420 genotyped donors of the cohort, an average of approximately 200,000 unique TCR beta nucleotide sequences per donor were sequenced, and roughly 20% of those sequences were non-productive.

The library was built by means of the immunoSEQ multiplex PCR assay. For the multiplex PCR, a mixture combining 60 forward primers for TCR Vbeta segments and 13 reverse primers for TCR Jbeta segments was used. The CDR3 region of rearranged TCR beta genes was amplified from genomic DNA with a multiplex PCR assay. The Illumina HiSeq System was used to sequence the amplified TCR beta libraries as 87-base-pair reads. The source study handled its data this way. In a later analysis, some 80 million unique TCR beta chains were counted across the roughly 670 repertoires, and approximately 11 million of these chains were shared by at least two donors. A nearest-neighbor algorithm error-corrected the raw reads and collapsed the reads into unique sequences, merging closely related sequences to remove PCR and sequencing errors. V, D and J gene segments were assigned by aligning CDR3 sequences to IMGT reference sequences. For a sequence to be retained, a match of at least six nucleotides to both a V gene segment and a J gene segment was required. A rearrangement counted as productive if the CDR3 had no stop codons and remained in frame with V and J, and every other rearrangement counted as non-productive. Following IMGT convention, CDR3 was defined as the stretch from the second conserved V-encoded cysteine up to the conserved J-encoded phenylalanine. Sequences without an unambiguous match to a single V gene segment were excluded from the earlier analysis of several hundred of the donors. An earlier analysis of fewer than 750 of the donors called V segments functional above 56.7% productive rearrangements and segregating when the between-donor standard deviation exceeded 5%. A statistical classification framework was built to diagnose cytomegalovirus status from the catalog of TCR beta chain sequences. In a later analysis, V and J genes were assigned by comparing TCR nucleotide sequences against IMGT/GENE-DB human TR gene sequences. The TCRdist pipeline was used in a later analysis to assign CDR3 sequences and most-parsimonious VDJ recombination scenarios. In a later analysis, each TCR beta chain was defined by its CDR3 amino acid sequence together with its V-gene family, and reads lacking a unique V-gene family were excluded. In a later analysis, around 650 highly shared, low-generation-probability nucleotide sequences were removed to address suspected cross-contamination and a sequencing artifact. In a later analysis, a clonal expansion index for each public chain was calculated from normalized within-repertoire ranks of inferred template counts. A later analysis computed generation probabilities with a VDJ recombination model fitted to out-of-frame rearrangements, and checked the results against IGoR. Hypergeometric tests were used in a later analysis to score TCR-TCR, TCR-HLA and TCR-CMV co-occurrence, with a repertoire-size bias correction applied to the TCR pairs. To estimate false discovery rates, a later analysis permuted the HLA or CMV assignments 20 times. A later analysis grouped co-occurring TCRs with DBSCAN, adding TCRdist sequence similarity when clustering within HLA-allele-positive subsets. Co-occurrence clustering excluded repertoires with fewer than 30,000 or more than 120,000 public chains, plus five with anomalous nucleotide sharing. As stored in TCRdb, this immuneACCESS dataset retains in-frame rearrangements with V and J assigned. A fraction of the clones does not appear; measured against another copy, unresolved V genes explain less than half of the discrepancy, and the remainder lacks a known reason. D and trimming come from the DNA, and the V and J calls and clone size come from that table. The sample data list about 200,000 clones, and approximately 80% of these were observed just once. Around 3% of the sample rests with the top ten.

Comment on this clone: The antigen it recognizes is unknown. It has no much larger one-base neighbor in the sample; base qualities were not kept.

The CDR3 covers 14 residues, taking in both the cysteine and the phenylalanine. Solely the CDR3 DNA is kept, with 42 bases framed from the first base. The germline V gene (reference sequence) yields MNHEY for CDR1 and SMNVEV for CDR2. V drops 4 bases and J drops 2 bases, leaving 11 bases in between. The cohort was made up of approximately 700 healthy bone marrow donors. At the time of sampling, all cohort members were nominally healthy, though unrecorded immune exposures were likely present. The donor was CMV seronegative and was included in the group of 352 seronegative cohort members. A peripheral blood sample was provided by each donor, and peripheral blood mononuclear cells were used for TCR beta sequencing. Genomic DNA extraction from the blood cell samples was performed with the Qiagen DNeasy Blood Extraction Kit. What the study reported, not specific to this receptor: The presence/absence analyses assumed that sequencing depth was roughly uniform across donors, and that assumption may not be true. Some IMGT-functional V segments, including TRBV6-2 and TRBV6-3, could not be distinguished by the 87-base-pair reads and were therefore excluded. In a later genetic analysis, fewer N-insertions in productive TCRs were reported among donors in an Asian-associated ancestry cluster than the roughly 700-donor mean. Because HLA typing was unavailable for some donors at each locus, only the typed subset was used in association tests. Correlated functional status among segregating V segments might be attributable to linkage disequilibrium, but an unknown experimental factor could not be ruled out. A later analysis found that most CMV-associated TCR beta chains appeared HLA-restricted, with HLA associations seemingly driven largely by CMV exposure. Specific HLA alleles were associated with 15,000 to 20,000 TCR beta sequences at a false discovery rate of 0.05 in a later analysis. In a later analysis, TCR association rates were found to vary across HLA loci, with the most associated TCRs seen for DRB1 alleles and the fewest for HLA-C alleles. The earlier analysis of 587 of the donors excluded roughly 16 rarely observed V segments, including chromosome 9 orphons, because counts were too low. Strong co-occurrence of HLA alleles, especially DR and DQ, made assigning TCR associations to individual alleles difficult. In the study, around 150 TCR beta chains were listed as associated with cytomegalovirus. In vitro tests confirmed that a few of the cytomegalovirus-associated TCR beta chains recognize cytomegalovirus antigens. Only TCR beta chains were sequenced in this cohort, and the absence of alpha or paired-chain data limited detectable features. A later genetic analysis associated a missense DCLRE1C variant with V-gene and J-gene trimming of TCR beta chains, and an independent cohort replicated the association. In a later analysis, several top co-occurrence clusters were reported to appear linked to parvovirus B19, influenza, CMV and Epstein-Barr virus. A further reported finding was that TCR beta sequences accurately predicted the HLA-A and HLA-B alleles for most subjects in the first cohort. Cytomegalovirus status was reported to be diagnosed by the classifier with high specificity and sensitivity in both the original and validation cohorts. A cluster of highly shared sequence variants was judged likely to represent a technical artifact of the sequencing pipeline. Compared with equally common non-associated chains, HLA-associated TCR beta chains in a later analysis were more clonally expanded and had lower generation probabilities. Across donors, most TCR sequences were observed very rarely, whereas some public TCRs were present in many individuals. The authors suggested that the approach could potentially be extended to other disease states and immunological phenotypes. Immune exposure information for the cohort was limited to CMV serostatus. In an earlier analysis of more than 500 of the donors, most TCR beta V segments appeared in productive rearrangements about 87% or about 30% of the time, broadly matching IMGT annotations.

The chain couples TRBV27 to TRBJ1-2; the D gene cannot be resolved reliably. The clonotype comes from a man aged 30-40 years in good health and CMV-seronegative. The specimen was PBMCs. For the CDR3, the sequence is CASSSYTLNYGYTF. The sequenced DNA is TGTGCCAGCAGTTCATACACGTTAAACTATGGCTACACCTTC.